Following are 9 T cell receptor beta chains from one sample sequenced in a study of T cell responses to AZD1222 COVID-19 vaccine. Profiling relied on immunoSEQ multiplex PCR, and the TCRdb table lists in-frame clones only, not all of them. The sample includes about 150,000 clones, roughly 87% of them seen just once. The sample in question was peripheral blood, obtained on day 0 of AZD1222 vaccination. The receptor set was obtained from an adult in good health.

The J gene is TRBJ2-7, the V gene TRBV4-1; perhaps TRBD1 as D (6 bases). Trimming shortened V by 3 bases and J by 3 bases, and 18 bases separated the two germline ends. Germline V gene data show CDR1 as MGHRA and CDR2 as YSYEKL. CDR3 size: 16 residues. The CDR3 DNA reads as TGCGCCAGCAGCCAGCGAGGGGGAAGAAATGGCTACGAGCAGTACTTC. Residues: CASSQRGGRNGYEQYF.

This rearrangement joins TRBV7-6 to TRBJ2-7; 11 positions match TRBD2. The CDR3 spans 15 residues. The J segment lost 6 bases and the V segment lost 1 base, leaving 5 bases of the junction unmatched. Germline V CDR1 and CDR2: SGHVS, FNYEAQ. The CDR3 loop reads CASSLVTSGSGEQYF. The CDR3 DNA sequence: TGTGCCAGCAGCTTAGTTACTAGCGGGAGCGGCGAGCAGTACTTC.

The chain carries TRBV6-4 and TRBJ1-5; a possible D gene is TRBD1 (6 bases). The CDR3 has 15 residues. The V and J ends lost 6 bases and 5 bases respectively, with 17 bases between them. Germline loops: CDR1 MRHNA, CDR2 SNTAGT. CDR3 DNA sequence: TGTGCCAGCAGCCGGACGAGGGGGTTATATCAGCCCCAGCATTTT. Protein: CASSRTRGLYQPQHF.

The genes are TRBV6-5 and TRBJ1-1, with 8 bases identical to TRBD1. Unmatched junction bases numbered 6, after V lost 6 bases and J lost 0 bases. CDR3 size: 15 residues. Germline V lookup: CDR1 MNHEY, CDR2 SVGAGI. The CDR3 here is CASRRDRTMNTEAFF. In DNA, the CDR3 is TGTGCCAGCAGGAGGGACAGGACTATGAACACTGAAGCTTTCTTT.

The chain joins TRBV18 to TRBJ1-1, with TRBD1 identical over 7 bases. This CDR3 is built from 14 residues. Germline CDR1 is KGHSH and CDR2 is LQKENI. The V segment lost 1 base and the J segment 1 base; nucleotides outside the gene matches: 0. CDR3 in DNA: TGTGCCAGCTCACCACGACAGGGGAACACTGAAGCTTTCTTT. It specifies CASSPRQGNTEAFF.

This clone was detected only a few times. CDR3 amino acids: CASSIMGNQPQHF. The CDR3, as DNA: TGTGCCAGTAGTATAATGGGCAATCAGCCCCAGCATTTT. The V gene is TRBV19, the J gene TRBJ1-5, with no clear D. Trimming removed 2 bases at V and 2 bases at J, with 4 bases between. Germline V gene data show CDR1 as LNHDA and CDR2 as SQIVND (reference sequence). This CDR3 has 13 amino acids.

The gene calls are TRBV7-3 and TRBJ2-3, with TRBD2 identical over 7 bases. This CDR3 contains 16 residues. Germline CDR1 SGHTA, CDR2 FQGTGA. J gave up 1 base and V 7 bases, and 11 bases lay outside the gene matches. DNA of the CDR3: TGTGCCAGCAAACCAACGGGGGGTACGGGCACAGATACGCAGTATTTT. Protein product: CASKPTGGTGTDTQYF.

This rearrangement joins TRBV19 to TRBJ1-3, with 7 bases identical to TRBD1. CDR1 and CDR2 from the germline V gene are LNHDA and SQIVND (reference sequence). The CDR3 covers 16 residues. The V and J ends lost 5 bases and 9 bases, in that order; junction bases with no gene match: 16. CDR3 loop: CASSATSTGWKSTIYF. CDR3 in DNA: TGTGCCAGTAGTGCGACCTCGACAGGGTGGAAGTCCACCATATATTTT. Together with reference TRBV19 and TRBJ1-3, the CDR3 gives the full variable domain: DGGITQSPKYLFRKEGQNVTLSCEQNLNHDAMYWYRQDPGQGLRLIYYSQIVNDFQKGDIAEGYSVSREKKESFPLTVTSAQKNPTAFYLCASSATSTGWKSTIYFGEGSWLTVV.

The chain carries TRBV5-1 and TRBJ1-5; no clear D. Trimming removed 0 bases at V and 1 base at J, with 2 bases between. This CDR3 has 13 residues. From germline, CDR1 is SGHRS and CDR2 YFSETQ. This CDR3 is CASSLDSNQPQHF. The CDR3 nucleotides are TGCGCCAGCAGCTTGGACAGCAATCAGCCCCAGCATTTT.